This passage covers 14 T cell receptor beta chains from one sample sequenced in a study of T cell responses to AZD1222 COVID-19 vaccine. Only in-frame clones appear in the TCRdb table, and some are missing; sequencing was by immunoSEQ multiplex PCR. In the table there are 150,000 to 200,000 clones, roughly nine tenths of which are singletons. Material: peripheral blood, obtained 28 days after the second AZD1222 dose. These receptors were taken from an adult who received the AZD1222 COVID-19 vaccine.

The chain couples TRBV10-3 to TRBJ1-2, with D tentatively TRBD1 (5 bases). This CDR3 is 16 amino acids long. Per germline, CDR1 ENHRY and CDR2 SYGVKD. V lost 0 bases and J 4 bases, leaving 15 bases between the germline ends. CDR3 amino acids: CAISESRADRGYGYTF. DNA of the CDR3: TGTGCCATCAGTGAGTCTCGGGCCGATAGGGGCTATGGCTACACCTTC.

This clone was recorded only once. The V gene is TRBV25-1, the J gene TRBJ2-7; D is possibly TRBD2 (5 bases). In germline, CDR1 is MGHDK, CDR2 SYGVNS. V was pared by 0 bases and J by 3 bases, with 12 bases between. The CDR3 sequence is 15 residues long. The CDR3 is CASSEYNSVNYEQYF. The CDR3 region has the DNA TGTGCCAGCAGTGAATATAATAGCGTTAACTACGAGCAGTACTTC.

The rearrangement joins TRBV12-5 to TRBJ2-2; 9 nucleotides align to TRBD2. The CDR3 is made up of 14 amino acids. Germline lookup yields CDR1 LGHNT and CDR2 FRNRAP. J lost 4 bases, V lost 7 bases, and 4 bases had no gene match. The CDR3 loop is CASALAGTTGELFF. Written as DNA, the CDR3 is TGTGCTAGTGCCCTAGCGGGAACCACCGGGGAGCTGTTTTTT.

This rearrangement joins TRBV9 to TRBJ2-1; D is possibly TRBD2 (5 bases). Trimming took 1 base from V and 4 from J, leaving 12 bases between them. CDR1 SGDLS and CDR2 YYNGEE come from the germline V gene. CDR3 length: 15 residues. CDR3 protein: CASSVRARGYNEQFF. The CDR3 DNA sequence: TGTGCCAGCAGCGTACGGGCCCGGGGATACAATGAGCAGTTCTTC.

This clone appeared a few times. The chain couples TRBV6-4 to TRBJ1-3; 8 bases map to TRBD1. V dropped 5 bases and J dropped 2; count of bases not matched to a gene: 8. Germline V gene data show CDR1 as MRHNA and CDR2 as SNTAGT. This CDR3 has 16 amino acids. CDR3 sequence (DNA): TGTGCCAGCAGTCCCGAGGCGACAGGGGCTGGAAACACCATATATTTT. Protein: CASSPEATGAGNTIYF.

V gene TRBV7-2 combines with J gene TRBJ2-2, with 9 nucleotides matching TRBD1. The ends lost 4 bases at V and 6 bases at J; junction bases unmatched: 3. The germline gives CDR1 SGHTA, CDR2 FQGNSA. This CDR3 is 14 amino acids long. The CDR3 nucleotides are TGTGCCAGCAGCTCCCGACAGGGGGCCGGGGAGCTGTTTTTT. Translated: CASSSRQGAGELFF.

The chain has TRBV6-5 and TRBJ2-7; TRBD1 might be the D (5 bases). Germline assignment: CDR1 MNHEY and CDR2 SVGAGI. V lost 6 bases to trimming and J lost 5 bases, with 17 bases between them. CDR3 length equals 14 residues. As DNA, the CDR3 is TGTGCCAGCAGCTACCAGGGCCCCCCCGACGAGCAGTACTTC. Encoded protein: CASSYQGPPDEQYF.

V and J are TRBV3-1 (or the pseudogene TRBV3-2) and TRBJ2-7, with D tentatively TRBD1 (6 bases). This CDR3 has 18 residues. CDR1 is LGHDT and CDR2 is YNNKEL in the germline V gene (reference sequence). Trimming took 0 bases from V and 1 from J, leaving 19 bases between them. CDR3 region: CASSQEFRMDSDSYEQYF. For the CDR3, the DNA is TGTGCCAGCAGCCAAGAATTCCGTATGGACAGCGATTCCTACGAGCAGTACTTC.

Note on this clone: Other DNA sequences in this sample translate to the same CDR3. CDR3 nucleotide sequence: TGTGCCAGCAGCGTAGAACCCAGCGTGTCTAACTATGGCTACACCTTC. This encodes CASSVEPSVSNYGYTF. This rearrangement joins TRBV9 to TRBJ1-2; unclear D gene. The V end lost 0 bases, the J end lost 0 bases, and 12 bases lay between the germline ends. Germline assignment: CDR1 SGDLS and CDR2 YYNGEE. This CDR3 contains 16 residues.

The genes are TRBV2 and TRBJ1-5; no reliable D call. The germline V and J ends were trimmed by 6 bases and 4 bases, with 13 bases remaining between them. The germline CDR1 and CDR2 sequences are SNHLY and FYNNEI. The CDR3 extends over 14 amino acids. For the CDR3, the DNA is TGTGCCAGCAGCCCTGGACGGACGAATCAGCCCCAGCATTTT. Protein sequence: CASSPGRTNQPQHF. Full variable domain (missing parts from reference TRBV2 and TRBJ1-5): EPEVTQTPSHQVTQMGQEVILRCVPISNHLYFYWYRQILGQKVEFLVSFYNNEISEKSEIFDDQFSVERPDGSNFTLKIRSTKLEDSAMYFCASSPGRTNQPQHFGDGTRLSIL.

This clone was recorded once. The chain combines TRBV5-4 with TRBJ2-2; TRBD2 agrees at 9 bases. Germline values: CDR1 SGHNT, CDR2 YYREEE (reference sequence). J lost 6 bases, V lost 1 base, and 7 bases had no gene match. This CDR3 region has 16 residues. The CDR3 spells CASSLRLAGTAGELFF. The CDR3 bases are TGTGCCAGCAGCTTGAGGCTAGCGGGAACAGCCGGGGAGCTGTTTTTT.

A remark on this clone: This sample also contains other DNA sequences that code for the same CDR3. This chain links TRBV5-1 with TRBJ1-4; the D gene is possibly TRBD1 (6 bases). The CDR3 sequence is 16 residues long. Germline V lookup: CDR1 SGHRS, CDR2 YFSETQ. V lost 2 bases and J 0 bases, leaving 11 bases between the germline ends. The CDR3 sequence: CASSLVGQTTNEKLFF. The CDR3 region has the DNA TGCGCCAGCAGCTTAGTCGGACAGACAACTAATGAAAAACTGTTTTTT.

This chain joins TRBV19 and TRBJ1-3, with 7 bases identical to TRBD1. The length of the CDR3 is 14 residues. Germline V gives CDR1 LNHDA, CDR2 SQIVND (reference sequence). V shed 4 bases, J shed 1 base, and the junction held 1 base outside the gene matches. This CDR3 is CASSTQGSGNTIYF. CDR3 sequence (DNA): TGTGCCAGTAGTACACAGGGGTCTGGAAACACCATATATTTT.

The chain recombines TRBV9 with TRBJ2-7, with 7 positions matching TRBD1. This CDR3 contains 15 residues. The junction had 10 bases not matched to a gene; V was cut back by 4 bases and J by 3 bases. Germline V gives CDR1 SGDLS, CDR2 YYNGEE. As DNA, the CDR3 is TGTGCCAGCAGCCCCAGGACAGGACCTATCTACGAGCAGTACTTC. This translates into CASSPRTGPIYEQYF.